This record covers a single TCR beta chain. The data are from a study of blood T cell dynamics during melanoma immunotherapy. Germline loops: CDR1 SGHTA, CDR2 FQGTGA. Trimming took 5 bases from V and 3 from J; bases not matched to a gene: 12. This CDR3 region has 17 residues. Sample time point: pre-treatment baseline. Clones were read by immunoSEQ multiplex PCR, and TCRdb kept only the in-frame ones, dropping some. This table has about 8,500 clones, roughly 77% appearing once. Here the sequenced sample was blood, taken from a patient treated with checkpoint blockade. V and J are TRBV7-3 and TRBJ2-1; 8 bases line up with TRBD2. The sequence was obtained from a human donor with melanoma. CDR3 sequence: CASSVGPTGGNYNEQFF. CDR3 DNA sequence: TGTGCCAGCAGCGTAGGCCCTACGGGAGGGAACTACAATGAGCAGTTCTTC.